This TCR beta chain was identified in a study of regulatory T cells in long-lasting Graves disease. Through Arm-PCR of CDR3 regions and iRepertoire HTBI primers, TCR beta libraries were built. TCRdb re-analysed the multiplex PCR reads in MiXCR, keeping a single row per CDR3 protein. The sample contains 400,000 or so distinct CDR3 sequences, around 20% of which appear only once. General study findings and limits: Shared public clonotypes totalled 2,741 in persistent patients, compared with about 970 in new patients. Repertoires from persistent disease leaned toward TRBV28, TRBJ1-2 and TRBJ2-5.

This CDR3 comprises 14 residues. V lost 5 bases and J 7 bases, leaving 18 bases between the germline ends. The germline V gene encodes CDR1 GTSNPN and CDR2 SVGIG (reference sequence). Time point specified: persistent/refractory GD, antithyroid drugs over 5 years with positive TRAb. The TCR library was prepared using RNA isolated from PBMCs. In this cohort, patients came from an endocrinology department located in Xi'an, China. To note about this clonotype: Its antigen is not identified.

The V call is TRBV30, the J call TRBJ2-1; no clear D. This receptor was identified in a female donor with Graves disease. Sequenced material: peripheral blood mononuclear cells (PBMCs), taken when the disease was refractory, from a patient treated with antithyroid drugs. CDR3 amino acids: CAWGSGGIGNEQFF. In DNA, the CDR3 is TGTGCCTGGGGGTCGGGTGGGATTGGGAATGAGCAGTTCTTC. Variable domain in full (rest from reference TRBV30 and TRBJ2-1): SQTIHQWPATLVQPVGSPLSLECTVEGTSNPNLYWYRQAAGRGLQLLFYSVGIGQISSEVPQNLSASRPQDRQFILSSKKLLLSDSGFYLCAWGSGGIGNEQFFGPGTRLTVL.